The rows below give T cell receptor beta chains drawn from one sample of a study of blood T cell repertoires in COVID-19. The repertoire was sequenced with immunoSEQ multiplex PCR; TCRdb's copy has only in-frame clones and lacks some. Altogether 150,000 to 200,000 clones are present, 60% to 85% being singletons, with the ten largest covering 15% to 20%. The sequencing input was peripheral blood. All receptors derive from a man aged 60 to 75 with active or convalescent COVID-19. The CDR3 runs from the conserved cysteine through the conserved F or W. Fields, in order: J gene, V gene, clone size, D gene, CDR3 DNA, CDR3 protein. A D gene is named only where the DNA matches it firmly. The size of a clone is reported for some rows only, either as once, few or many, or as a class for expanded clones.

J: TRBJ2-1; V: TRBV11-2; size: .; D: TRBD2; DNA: TGTGCCAGCAGCCCAGCGGCGGGAGTAATAAGTAATGAGCAGTTCTTC; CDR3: CASSPAAGVISNEQFF
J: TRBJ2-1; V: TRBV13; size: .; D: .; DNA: TGTGCCAGCAGCTTGATTCAAACAATTGAGCAGTTCTTC; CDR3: CASSLIQTIEQFF
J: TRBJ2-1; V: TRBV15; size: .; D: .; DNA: TGTGCCACCAGCAGAGAAGGATCGGGTGCCTACAATGAGCAGTTCTTC; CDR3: CATSREGSGAYNEQFF
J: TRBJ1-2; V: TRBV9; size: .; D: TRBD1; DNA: TGTGCCAGCAGACCAAACCCGGCAGGGGGTCTCTTAGGCTACACCTTC; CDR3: CASRPNPAGGLLGYTF
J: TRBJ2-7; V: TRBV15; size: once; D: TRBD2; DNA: TGTGCCACCAGCAGACCTAGCGGGACGGCCTACGAGCAGTACTTC; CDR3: CATSRPSGTAYEQYF
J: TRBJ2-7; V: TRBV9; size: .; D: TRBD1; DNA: TGTGCCAGCAGCTTGGGACAGGGAGGCGAGCAGTACTTC; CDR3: CASSLGQGGEQYF
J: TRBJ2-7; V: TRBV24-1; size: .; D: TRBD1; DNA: TGTGCCACCGAGGGACAGGGGGCGCGGGAGCAGTACTTC; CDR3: CATEGQGAREQYF
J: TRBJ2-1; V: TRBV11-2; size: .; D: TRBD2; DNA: TGTGCCAGCAGCCTCGGGACTAGCGGGAGCTACCGGGATGAGCAGTTCTTC; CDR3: CASSLGTSGSYRDEQFF
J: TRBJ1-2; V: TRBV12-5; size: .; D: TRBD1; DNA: TGTGCTAGTGGTTTAGGGGGCCTCTATGGCTACACCTTC; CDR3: CASGLGGLYGYTF
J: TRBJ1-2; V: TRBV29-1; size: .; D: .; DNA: TGCAGCGGTTGGCGGGGCTTTGGCTACACCTTC; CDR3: CSGWRGFGYTF
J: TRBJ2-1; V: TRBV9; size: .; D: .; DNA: TGTGCCAGCAGCGTTTCAGGCAGATACAATGAGCAGTTCTTC; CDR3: CASSVSGRYNEQFF
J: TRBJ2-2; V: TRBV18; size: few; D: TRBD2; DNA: TGTGCCAGCTCACCACAGGGCCAAGCGGGAATCACCGGGGAGCTGTTTTTT; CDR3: CASSPQGQAGITGELFF
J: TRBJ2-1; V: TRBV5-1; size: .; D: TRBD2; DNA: TGCGCCAGCAGCTCTTTCTCAGCGGGAGGATTGTCGAATGAGCAGTTCTTC; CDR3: CASSSFSAGGLSNEQFF
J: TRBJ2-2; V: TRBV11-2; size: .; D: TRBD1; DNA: TGTGCCAGCAGTAGGGGACAGGGGACCGGGGAGCTGTTTTTT; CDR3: CASSRGQGTGELFF
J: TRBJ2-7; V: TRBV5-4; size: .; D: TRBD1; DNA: TGTGCCAGCAGCACCCTGGGACAGGGGGCGGGAGAGCAGTACTTC; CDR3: CASSTLGQGAGEQYF
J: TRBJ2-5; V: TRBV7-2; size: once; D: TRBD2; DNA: TGTGCCAGCAGCTCGGGAGGGAGAGAGACCCAGTACTTC; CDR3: CASSSGGRETQYF
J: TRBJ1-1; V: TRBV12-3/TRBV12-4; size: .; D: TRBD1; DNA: TGTGCCAGCAGTTCAGGGGGTTACACTGAAGCTTTCTTT; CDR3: CASSSGGYTEAFF
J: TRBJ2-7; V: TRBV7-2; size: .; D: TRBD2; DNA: TGTGCCAGCAGCTTAGTAATGGGGACTAGCGGGGCAACCTACGAGCAGTACTTC; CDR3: CASSLVMGTSGATYEQYF
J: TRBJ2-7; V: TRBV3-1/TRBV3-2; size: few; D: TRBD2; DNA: TGTGCCAGCAGCCAATCCGATTCGCCCGGGAGGGGGTACGAGCAGTACTTC; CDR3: CASSQSDSPGRGYEQYF
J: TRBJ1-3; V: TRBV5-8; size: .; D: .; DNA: TGTGCCAGCAGCTTGTTTGGGGCTACTTTCTCTGGAAACACCATATATTTT; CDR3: CASSLFGATFSGNTIYF
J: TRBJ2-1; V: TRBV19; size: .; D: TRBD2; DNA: TGTGCCAGTAGTATGGGACTAGCGGGAAAGTACAATGAGCAGTTCTTC; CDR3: CASSMGLAGKYNEQFF
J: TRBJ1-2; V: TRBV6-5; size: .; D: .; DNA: TGTGCCAGCAGGAGAGAATATAACTATGGCTACACCTTC; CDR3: CASRREYNYGYTF
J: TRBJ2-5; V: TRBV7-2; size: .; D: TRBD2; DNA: TGTGCCAGCAGCCCCACCACCGGCGGCCTAGCGGGGACCCAGTACTTC; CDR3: CASSPTTGGLAGTQYF
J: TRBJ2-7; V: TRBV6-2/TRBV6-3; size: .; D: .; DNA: TGTGCCAGCAGCCCCAGTTACGAGCAGTACTTC; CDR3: CASSPSYEQYF
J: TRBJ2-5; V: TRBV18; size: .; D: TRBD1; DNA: TGTGCCAGCTCGGGTGACAGGGGGTCAGAGACCCAGTACTTC; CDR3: CASSGDRGSETQYF
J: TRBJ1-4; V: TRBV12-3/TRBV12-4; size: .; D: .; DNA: TGTGCCAGCAGTTCGTACAATGATGAAAAACTGTTTTTT; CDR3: CASSSYNDEKLFF
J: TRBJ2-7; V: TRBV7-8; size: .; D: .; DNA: TGTGCCAGCAGCTTAGCCTCACCGGAGGCGAGGCAGTACTTC; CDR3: CASSLASPEARQYF
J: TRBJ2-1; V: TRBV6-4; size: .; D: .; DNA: TGTGCCAGCAGTGTATCCTACGGGACTGACTACAATGAGCAGTTCTTC; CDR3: CASSVSYGTDYNEQFF
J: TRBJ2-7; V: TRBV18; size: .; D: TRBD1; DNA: TGTGCCAGCTCACCGGACAGGAGCTACGAGCAGTACTTC; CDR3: CASSPDRSYEQYF
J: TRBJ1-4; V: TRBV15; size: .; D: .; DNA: TGTGCCACCAGCAGAGCGGGGGGGCAGGTTGAAAAACTGTTTTTT; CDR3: CATSRAGGQVEKLFF
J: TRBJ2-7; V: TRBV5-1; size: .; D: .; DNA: TGCGCCAGCAGCTTGGGGTGGGGGCCCGGGACGGAGCAGTACTTC; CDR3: CASSLGWGPGTEQYF
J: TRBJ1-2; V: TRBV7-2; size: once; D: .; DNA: TGTGCCAGCAGTGGATCTCACCGGGTCACTGCTGGCTACACCTTC; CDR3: CASSGSHRVTAGYTF
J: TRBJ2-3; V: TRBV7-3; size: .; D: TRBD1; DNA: TGTGCCAGCAGCGGTGGCTCCGGGACAGCTAGCACAGATACGCAGTATTTT; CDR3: CASSGGSGTASTDTQYF
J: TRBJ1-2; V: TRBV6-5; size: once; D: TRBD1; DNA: TGTGCCAGCAGTTACGGGACAGGGGGCGGATCCCTAATGTACACCTTC; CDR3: CASSYGTGGGSLMYTF
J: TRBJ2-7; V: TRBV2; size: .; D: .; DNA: TGTGCCAGCTCCCCACAGGGACCCCGGGGCGAGCAGTACTTC; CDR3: CASSPQGPRGEQYF
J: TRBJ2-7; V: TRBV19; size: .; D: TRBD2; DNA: TGTGCCAGTAGCCCGGGACTAGCGGGGCTCGAGCAGTACTTC; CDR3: CASSPGLAGLEQYF
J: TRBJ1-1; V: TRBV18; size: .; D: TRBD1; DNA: TGTGCCAGCTCACCGACTACAGGGGACACTGAAGCTTTCTTT; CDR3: CASSPTTGDTEAFF
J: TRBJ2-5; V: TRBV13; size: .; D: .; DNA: TGTGCCAGCAGCCTCCGTGGCAGGGGCAACCAAGAGACCCAGTACTTC; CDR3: CASSLRGRGNQETQYF
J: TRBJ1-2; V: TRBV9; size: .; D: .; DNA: TGTGCCAGCAGCTACCGGGACACCGGGGACTATGGCTACACCTTC; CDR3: CASSYRDTGDYGYTF
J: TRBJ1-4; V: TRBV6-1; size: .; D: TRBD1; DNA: TGTGCCAGCAGTGACGCCGGGACAGGGTCTGAAAAACTGTTTTTT; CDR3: CASSDAGTGSEKLFF
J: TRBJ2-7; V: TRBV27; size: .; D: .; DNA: TGTGCCAGCAGTTTATCTATCGGAGACTTTAGCTCCTACGAGCAGTACTTC; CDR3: CASSLSIGDFSSYEQYF
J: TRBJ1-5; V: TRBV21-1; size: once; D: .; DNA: TGTGCCAGCAGCACAGGACAGGGGATTAATCAGCCCCAGCATTTT; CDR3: CASSTGQGINQPQHF
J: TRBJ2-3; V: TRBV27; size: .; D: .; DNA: TGTGCCAGTAGAGGATTTAGCACAGATACGCAGTATTTT; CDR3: CASRGFSTDTQYF
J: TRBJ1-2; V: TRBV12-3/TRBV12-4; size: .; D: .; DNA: TGTGCCAGCAGTTTAGGGGGCTACTATGGCTACACCTTC; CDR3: CASSLGGYYGYTF
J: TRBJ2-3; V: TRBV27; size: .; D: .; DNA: TGTGCCAGCTCTCTTGGGGCAGGTTATGGGGATACGCAGTATTTT; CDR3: CASSLGAGYGDTQYF
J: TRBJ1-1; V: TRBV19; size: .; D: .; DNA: TGTGCCAGTAGTAACAGAGAAGCTTTCTTT; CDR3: CASSNREAFF
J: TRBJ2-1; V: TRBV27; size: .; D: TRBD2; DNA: TGTGCCAGCAGTTTATCTATTTCCTCTGGCGGGAGGATGAATGAGCAGTTCTTC; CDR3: CASSLSISSGGRMNEQFF
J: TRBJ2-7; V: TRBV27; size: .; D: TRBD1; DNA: TGTGCCAGCAGACGACAGGGGGGCTACGAGCAGTACTTC; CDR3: CASRRQGGYEQYF
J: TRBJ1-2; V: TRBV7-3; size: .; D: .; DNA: TGTGCCAGCAGCCGGGCCGGGGGAAGAAGTGGCTACACCTTC; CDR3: CASSRAGGRSGYTF
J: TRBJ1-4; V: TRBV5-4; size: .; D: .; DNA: TGTGCCAGCAGCTCGCGAGCAACTAATGAAAAACTGTTTTTT; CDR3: CASSSRATNEKLFF
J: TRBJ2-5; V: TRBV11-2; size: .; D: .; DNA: TGTGCCAGCACCCCGGAAGCCGGGGAGACCCAGTACTTC; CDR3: CASTPEAGETQYF
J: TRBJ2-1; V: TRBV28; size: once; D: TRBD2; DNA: TGTGCCAGCAGAGAACTAGCGGGAGGGGCGAGCGGTGAGCAGTTCTTC; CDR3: CASRELAGGASGEQFF
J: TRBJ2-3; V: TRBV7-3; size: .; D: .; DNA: TGTGCCAGCAGCAACGGGGATACGCAGTATTTT; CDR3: CASSNGDTQYF
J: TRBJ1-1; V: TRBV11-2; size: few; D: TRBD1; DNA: TGTGCCAGCAGCGCGCACCAGACAGGGGGCGAGAACACTGAAGCTTTCTTT; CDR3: CASSAHQTGGENTEAFF
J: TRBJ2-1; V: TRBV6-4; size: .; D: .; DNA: TGTGCCAGCAGTGCCGGACTATACGATGAGCAGTTCTTC; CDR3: CASSAGLYDEQFF
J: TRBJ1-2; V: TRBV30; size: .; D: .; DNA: TGTGCCTGGGGGCAGGGGAGGGGTAACTATGGCTACACCTTC; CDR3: CAWGQGRGNYGYTF
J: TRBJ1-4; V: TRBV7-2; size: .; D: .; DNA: TGTGCCAGCAGCCTTAAGCGGGGGGCCCCGAGCTTCAATGAAAAACTGTTTTTT; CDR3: CASSLKRGAPSFNEKLFF